Shown below are 22 T cell receptor beta chains from a single sample sequenced in a study of healthy donors' naive CD4 and CD8 T cells. TCR libraries were built from approximately 490 ng of total RNA by linear amplification. Each CDR3 protein gets one entry after TCRdb re-called the reads with MiXCR. The table records approximately 200,000 distinct CDR3 sequences, 65% to 75% of them present only once. The sample taken for sequencing was naive CD4+ and CD8+ T cells sorted from blood, pooled from several donors. The receptor set was obtained from a pool of human donors in good health; the sample pools cells from several healthy donors.

The chain links TRBV19 to TRBJ1-5; D is unresolved. The germline V and J ends were trimmed by 4 bases and 11 bases, with 9 bases remaining between them. The CDR3 has 11 residues. The germline gives CDR1 LNHDA, CDR2 SQIVND (reference sequence). CDR3 loop: CASSTFRAQHF. The CDR3 DNA reads as TGTGCCAGTAGTACTTTCCGGGCCCAGCATTTT.

This clonotype has a single count. The gene calls are TRBV29-1 and TRBJ1-2; D remains unclear. The germline V and J ends were trimmed by 7 bases and 8 bases, with 23 bases remaining between them. Germline V gene data show CDR1 as SQVTM and CDR2 as ANQGSEA. This CDR3 has 14 residues. The CDR3: CSAAAASETTGYTF. In DNA form, the CDR3 reads TGCAGCGCAGCCGCCGCATCAGAAACGACAGGCTACACCTTC.

J is TRBJ2-3 and V is TRBV6-6, with 8 positions matching TRBD2. The V and J ends lost 7 bases and 0 bases, in that order; junction bases with no gene match: 6. The CDR3 contains 15 residues. CDR1 is MNHNY, CDR2 SVGAGI, per germline (reference sequence). The DNA for the CDR3 is TGTGCCAGCACTATAGCGGGGACTAGCACAGATACGCAGTATTTT. This codes for CASTIAGTSTDTQYF.

The rearrangement joins TRBV29-1 to TRBJ1-1, with D unresolved. V shed 4 bases and J shed 1 base, with 10 bases lying between them. Germline lookup yields CDR1 SQVTM and CDR2 ANQGSEA. CDR3 length equals 13 residues. CDR3: CSVAARRNTEAFF. CDR3 DNA: TGCAGCGTTGCGGCTAGAAGGAACACTGAAGCTTTCTTT.

The chain carries TRBV6-2 or TRBV6-3 and TRBJ2-4; D gene ambiguous. CDR1 is MNHEY and CDR2 is SVGEGT in the germline V gene. This CDR3 is 13 amino acids long. Trimming removed 0 bases at V and 10 bases at J, with 10 bases between. The CDR3 is CASSYSGYTIQYF. The CDR3 DNA is TGTGCCAGCAGTTACTCGGGATACACAATTCAGTACTTC.

The V gene is TRBV19, the J gene TRBJ2-1, with D perhaps given as TRBD1 or TRBD2 (5 bases each). Germline assignment: CDR1 LNHDA and CDR2 SQIVND (reference sequence). Trimming cost V 3 bases and J 0 bases, with 24 bases left between them. The length of the CDR3 is 20 residues. The DNA for the CDR3 is TGTGCCAGTAGTATGGGTCGGGGCGGGCCGCTCCTTAGCTCCTACAATGAGCAGTTCTTC. Translated: CASSMGRGGPLLSSYNEQFF.

This clonotype was seen only once. The chain couples TRBV18 to TRBJ2-7, with TRBD2 identical over 8 bases. This CDR3 contains 14 residues. Germline V gene lookup returns CDR1 KGHSH and CDR2 LQKENI. Germline trimming cut 8 bases from V and 1 base from J; bases unmatched to any gene: 7. The CDR3 here is CASAPGLVSYEQYF. The CDR3, as DNA: TGTGCCAGCGCCCCGGGACTAGTATCCTACGAGCAGTACTTC.

The V and J genes are TRBV30 and TRBJ2-7; possibly TRBD1 or TRBD2 for D (5 bases each). V was trimmed by 0 bases and J by 3 bases, leaving 9 bases between them. Germline V gene lookup returns CDR1 GTSNPN and CDR2 SVGIG (reference sequence). This CDR3 spans 13 amino acids. The CDR3: CAWSVLGGYEQYF. CDR3 in DNA: TGTGCCTGGAGTGTACTTGGGGGCTACGAGCAGTACTTC.

The chain recombines TRBV7-8 with TRBJ2-7, with 8 bases that match TRBD1. CDR1 and CDR2 from the germline V gene are SGHVS and FQNEAQ. V shed 3 bases and J 2 bases; nucleotides not matched to a gene: 6. This CDR3 contains 15 residues. The CDR3: CASSFASDRAYEQYF. CDR3 sequence (DNA): TGTGCCAGCAGCTTCGCTTCGGACAGGGCCTACGAGCAGTACTTC.

V gene TRBV30 combines with J gene TRBJ2-7; D uncertain. CDR1 GTSNPN and CDR2 SVGIG come from the germline V gene (reference sequence). The CDR3 is 14 residues long. V shed 4 bases and J shed 4 bases, with 17 bases lying between them. The CDR3: CAWNPGALEYEQYF. Here the CDR3 DNA reads TGTGCCTGGAATCCCGGAGCTCTCGAATACGAGCAGTACTTC.

Only a few counts were recorded for this clonotype. The chain has TRBV29-1 and TRBJ2-1; 10 nucleotides line up with TRBD2. Germline assignment: CDR1 SQVTM and CDR2 ANQGSEA. This CDR3 contains 14 residues. The junction had 8 bases not matched to a gene; V was cut back by 3 bases and J by 9 bases. CDR3 sequence (DNA): TGCAGCGTTGATAGGCTAGCGGGAGCCGGTGAGCAGTTCTTC. Encoded protein: CSVDRLAGAGEQFF.

This chain links TRBV6-5 with TRBJ2-1; D remains ambiguous. Germline V CDR1 and CDR2: MNHEY, SVGAGI. The CDR3 contains 11 residues. The ends were cut back, 2 bases at V and 9 bases at J, with 5 bases in the middle. The CDR3 loop is CASSYRTEQFF. CDR3 sequence (DNA): TGTGCCAGCAGTTACCGTACTGAGCAGTTCTTC.

The V call is TRBV20-1, the J call TRBJ2-3, with 15 bases that match TRBD2. This CDR3 is built from 19 residues. Per the germline V gene, CDR1 is DFQATT and CDR2 is SNEGSKA (reference sequence). J lost 3 bases, V lost 0 bases, and 10 bases had no gene match. The CDR3 reads CSARDLGLAGGPRTDTQYF. CDR3 sequence (DNA): TGCAGTGCTAGAGATCTCGGACTAGCGGGAGGGCCTAGGACAGATACGCAGTATTTT.

V and J are TRBV27 and TRBJ2-1; no reliable D call. The V gene lost 2 bases and the J gene lost 0 bases, with 8 bases spanning the gap. Per the germline V gene, CDR1 is MNHEY and CDR2 is SMNVEV (reference sequence). This CDR3 is 15 amino acids long. The CDR3 is CASSLVLSSYNEQFF. The CDR3 DNA reads TGTGCCAGCAGTTTAGTCCTTAGCTCCTACAATGAGCAGTTCTTC.

V and J are TRBV5-4 and TRBJ2-1; either TRBD1 or TRBD2 may supply D (5 bases each). V gave up 3 bases and J gave up 8 bases, with 9 bases separating them. Germline CDR1 and CDR2: SGHNT and YYREEE (reference sequence). The CDR3 is 12 residues long. CDR3 sequence reads: CASSSGRYEQFF. Here the CDR3 DNA reads TGTGCCAGCAGCTCAGGGAGATATGAGCAGTTCTTC.

This chain uses TRBV29-1 with TRBJ1-2; 12 bases match TRBD1. CDR3 size: 18 residues. CDR1 and CDR2 (germline): SQVTM, ANQGSEA. Trimming removed 0 bases from V and 1 base from J; junction bases left unmatched: 9. The CDR3, as DNA: TGCAGCGTTGAAGATCTCCCGGGACAGGGGGCTTTTAACTATGGCTACACCTTC. Its protein product is CSVEDLPGQGAFNYGYTF.

V gene TRBV19 combines with J gene TRBJ2-7; 14 bases are a match to TRBD2. Germline assignment: CDR1 LNHDA and CDR2 SQIVND (reference sequence). This CDR3 comprises 15 residues. The V gene end was trimmed by 7 bases and the J gene end by 5 bases; junction bases not matched to a gene: 7. CDR3 bases: TGTGCCAGTACCCGACTAGCGGGAGGGCAGGACGAGCAGTACTTC. Amino acids: CASTRLAGGQDEQYF.

J is TRBJ2-7 and V is TRBV19; 10 nucleotides agree with TRBD1. The length of the CDR3 is 15 residues. Germline CDR1 LNHDA, CDR2 SQIVND (reference sequence). J gave up 4 bases and V 7 bases, and 10 bases lay outside the gene matches. CDR3 in DNA: TGTGCCAGTATACAGCCCGGGACAGGGGCTTACGAGCAGTACTTC. Its translation: CASIQPGTGAYEQYF.

The chain employs TRBV5-1 and TRBJ2-7, with 7 bases lining up with TRBD2. The CDR3 extends over 14 amino acids. Germline V gene sequence: CDR1 SGHRS, CDR2 YFSETQ. V gave up 4 bases and J gave up 0 bases; unmatched junction bases: 4. CDR3: CASSTGTNSYEQYF. CDR3 in DNA: TGCGCCAGCAGCACCGGGACTAACTCCTACGAGCAGTACTTC.

This clonotype has just one count. The genes are TRBV7-2 and TRBJ1-4; 9 nucleotides match TRBD1. Losses at the gene ends were 5 bases for V and 7 bases for J; bases not matched to a gene: 11. The CDR3 is 16 residues long. Germline loops: CDR1 SGHTA, CDR2 FQGNSA. The CDR3 bases are TGTGCCAGCAGCGCCCCGGACAGGGGCCCCCTTGAAAAACTGTTTTTT. This translates into CASSAPDRGPLEKLFF.

The genes are TRBV30 and TRBJ2-5; 8 bases agree with TRBD2. Germline CDR1 and CDR2: GTSNPN and SVGIG (reference sequence). With 1 base clipped from V and 3 bases from J, the junction kept 4 bases outside the gene matches. The CDR3 consists of 14 residues. CDR3 sequence (DNA): TGTGCCTGGAGTGAGGTTAGCGGGGAAGAGACCCAGTACTTC. Translated: CAWSEVSGEETQYF.

V usage is TRBV29-1 and J usage is TRBJ1-1, with TRBD1 identical over 9 bases. V lost 7 bases and J lost 8; bases outside the gene matches: 8. Germline V lookup: CDR1 SQVTM, CDR2 ANQGSEA. There are 12 residues in the CDR3. The CDR3 DNA follows: TGCAGCGCTAGGACAGGGGAACGGGAAGCTTTCTTT. Translating it yields CSARTGEREAFF.